Listed below are T cell receptor beta chains from one sample, sequenced in a study of human T cells and chemical hapten exposure. From the RACE reads, TCRdb called clonotypes with MiXCR, one entry per CDR3 protein. The sample holds around 300,000 distinct CDR3 sequences, 5.5% seen once. The input for sequencing was whole blood, taken in connection with sensitization to the hapten diphenylcyclopropenone (DPC). These receptors came from a woman between 18 and 30 years old with alopecia areata. Some clones in this sample may be carry-over from other donors' samples. Each CDR3 is given with its conserved first and last residue. The D gene is left open where the match is weak. Where a row states a size, it is once, few, many or the class of an expanded clone; other rows omit it.

j_call d_call v_call clone_size cdr3_aa cdr3_nt
TRBJ2-7 TRBD1 TRBV20-1 many CSARTGADSYEQYF TGCAGTGCTAGGACAGGGGCAGACTCCTACGAGCAGTACTTC
TRBJ2-7 NA TRBV4-3 NA CASSQGISTVNGVGEQYF TGCGCCAGCAGCCAAGGGATCTCGACAGTCAACGGGGTAGGCGAGCAGTACTTC
TRBJ2-7 NA TRBV3-1 few CASSQASEGNYEQYF TGTGCCAGCAGCCAAGCTAGCGAGGGTAACTACGAGCAGTACTTC
TRBJ1-1 NA TRBV7-2 few CASSTGPGYTEAFF TGTGCCAGCAGCACAGGGCCGGGGTACACTGAAGCTTTCTTT
TRBJ1-6 TRBD1 TRBV12-3/TRBV12-4 few CASSPRGDRASPLHF TGTGCCAGCAGTCCCCGGGGGGACAGGGCTTCACCCCTCCACTTT
TRBJ1-1 TRBD1 TRBV6-5 few CASRGSDRAEAFF TGTGCCAGCAGGGGGTCGGACAGGGCTGAAGCTTTCTTT
TRBJ1-1 TRBD1 TRBV5-1 NA CASSLPQGEAFF TGCGCCAGCAGCTTGCCACAGGGGGAAGCTTTCTTT
TRBJ2-2 TRBD1 TRBV6-5 NA CASRRDRGPGELFF TGTGCCTCCCGTAGGGACAGGGGGCCCGGGGAGCTGTTTTTT
TRBJ1-5 TRBD1 TRBV6-6 few CASRRDRDARNQPQHF TGTGCCAGCAGGAGAGACAGGGACGCACGGAATCAGCCCCAGCATTTT
TRBJ2-5 TRBD2 TRBV5-5 many CASSLQTSGGRYQETQYF TGTGCCAGCAGCTTGCAGACTAGCGGGGGGCGGTACCAAGAGACCCAGTACTTC
TRBJ2-3 TRBD2 TRBV6-5 few CASSYSELAGGTDTQYF TGTGCCAGCAGTTACTCGGAGCTAGCGGGTGGCACAGATACGCAGTATTTT
TRBJ1-4 NA TRBV28 many CASSLMHEKLFF TGTGCCAGCAGTCTGATGCATGAAAAACTGTTTTTT
TRBJ2-1 TRBD2 TRBV4-1 few CASSPLSSGSSYNEQFF TGCGCCAGCAGTCCACTATCTAGCGGCAGCTCCTACAATGAGCAGTTCTTC
TRBJ2-7 NA TRBV5-1 many CASSLVVSYEQYF TGCGCCAGCAGCTTGGTTGTGTCCTACGAGCAGTACTTC
TRBJ2-1 NA TRBV12-3/TRBV12-4 few CASSFQTKGLMYNEQFF TGTGCCAGCAGTTTCCAAACAAAGGGACTCATGTACAATGAGCAGTTCTTC
TRBJ1-4 TRBD1 TRBV5-1 many CASSTRTGVKTEKLFF TGCGCCAGCAGCACCAGGACAGGCGTGAAAACTGAAAAACTGTTTTTT
TRBJ2-1 TRBD2 TRBV12-3/TRBV12-4 many CASSLGTSGYNEQFF TGTGCCAGCAGTTTAGGGACTAGTGGGTACAATGAGCAGTTCTTC
TRBJ1-1 TRBD1 TRBV20-1 NA CSARDFRGREGTEAFF TGCAGTGCTAGAGATTTTAGGGGGCGCGAAGGAACTGAAGCTTTCTTT
TRBJ1-3 TRBD1 TRBV20-1 NA CSALTGGAGNTIYF TGCAGTGCTCTTACAGGGGGGGCTGGAAACACCATATATTTT
TRBJ1-1 NA TRBV7-9 NA CASSTSEELEAFF TGTGCCAGCAGCACCTCGGAGGAGCTTGAAGCTTTCTTT
TRBJ2-7 NA TRBV4-2 many CASSQDLGGLYEQYF TGTGCCAGCAGCCAAGATCTTGGGGGGCTCTACGAGCAGTACTTC
TRBJ1-4 NA TRBV4-3 NA CASSQVLQPEKLFF TGCGCCAGCAGCCAAGTTCTACAGCCAGAAAAACTGTTTTTT
TRBJ2-3 NA TRBV6-6 many CASSYTSTDTQYF TGTGCCAGCAGTTATACTAGCACAGATACGCAGTATTTT
TRBJ1-1 TRBD1 TRBV11-3 few CASRGTGRLKIMNTEAFF TGTGCCAGCAGGGGGACAGGGCGCTTAAAGATCATGAACACTGAAGCTTTCTTT
TRBJ2-3 NA TRBV4-3 many CASSQVPQDTQYF TGCGCCAGCAGCCAAGTACCCCAGGATACGCAGTATTTT
TRBJ2-3 NA TRBV7-2 many CASRPPGLDTDTQYF TGTGCCAGCAGGCCCCCGGGACTTGACACAGATACGCAGTATTTT
TRBJ1-6 NA TRBV12-3/TRBV12-4 NA CASSLSPGLSSPLHF TGTGCCAGCAGTTTATCCCCGGGCTTAAGCTCACCCCTCCACTTT
TRBJ2-1 NA TRBV5-1 few CASSWSMNEQFF TGCGCCAGCAGCTGGTCAATGAACGAGCAGTTCTTC
TRBJ1-5 NA TRBV28 NA CASTSKGWISNQPQHF TGTGCCAGCACTTCTAAGGGGTGGATTAGCAATCAGCCCCAGCATTTT
TRBJ1-5 NA TRBV2 NA CASSMGAQPQHF TGTGCCAGCAGTATGGGTGCCCAGCCCCAGCATTTT
TRBJ1-1 NA TRBV7-3 many CASSLNMDTEAFF TGTGCCAGCAGCTTAAACATGGACACTGAAGCTTTCTTT
TRBJ2-5 TRBD1 TRBV6-2/TRBV6-3 few CASSYSDLGQGYAETQYF TGTGCCAGCAGTTACTCGGATCTGGGACAGGGTTATGCAGAGACCCAGTACTTC
TRBJ1-1 NA TRBV11-2 NA CASSVAMGLNTEAFF TGTGCCAGCAGCGTTGCCATGGGATTAAATACTGAAGCTTTCTTT
TRBJ2-2 NA TRBV4-3 many CASSPHRDTGELFF TGCGCCAGCAGCCCTCACAGAGACACCGGGGAGCTGTTTTTT
TRBJ1-2 NA TRBV28 NA CASSTPGGVYGYTF TGTGCCAGCAGCACTCCTGGGGGGGTATATGGCTACACCTTC
TRBJ2-1 TRBD1 TRBV29-1 NA CSVDSSDWGQGLFYNEQFF TGCAGCGTTGATAGTAGTGACTGGGGACAGGGTCTTTTCTACAATGAGCAGTTCTTC
TRBJ2-1 TRBD2 TRBV7-2 NA CASSLRGGSGVRYEQFF TGTGCCAGCAGCTTACGGGGTGGTAGCGGGGTCAGGTATGAGCAGTTCTTC
TRBJ2-6 NA TRBV28 NA CASIGSGANVLTF TGTGCCAGCATCGGCTCTGGGGCCAACGTCCTGACTTTC
TRBJ1-2 NA TRBV28 few CASSLGRQATNYGYTF TGTGCCAGCAGTTTAGGTCGGCAAGCTACTAACTATGGCTACACCTTC
TRBJ1-5 NA TRBV19 many CASSIRSGGQVSNQPQHF TGTGCCAGTAGTATACGTTCGGGTGGGCAGGTTAGCAATCAGCCCCAGCATTTT
TRBJ1-4 NA TRBV7-2 many CASSLKTARINEKLFF TGTGCCAGCAGCTTAAAGACGGCCAGGATCAATGAAAAACTGTTTTTT
TRBJ2-1 TRBD1 TRBV6-2/TRBV6-3 many CASQTGSSYNEQFF TGTGCCAGCCAGACAGGGAGCTCCTACAATGAGCAGTTCTTC
TRBJ1-6 TRBD1 TRBV28 NA CATRDSRNSPLHF TGTGCCACTCGGGACAGTCGAAATTCACCCCTCCACTTT
TRBJ2-7 NA TRBV28 NA CASSLTVYEQYF TGTGCCAGCAGTTTGACGGTCTACGAGCAGTACTTC